This is a list of T cell receptor beta chains from one sample in a study of CD8 T cells in Susac syndrome. TCRdb reprocessed the immunoSEQ multiplex PCR reads via MiXCR and lists one record per CDR3 protein. The table records around 130,000 distinct CDR3 sequences, approximately 79% of them present only once. The sequenced sample consisted of CD8+ T cells from PBMCs. All receptors come from a human donor with multiple sclerosis. The CDR3 runs from the conserved cysteine through the conserved F or W. Fields, in order: V gene, D gene, clone size, J gene, CDR3 DNA, CDR3 protein. A D gene is named only where the DNA matches it firmly. The size of a clone is reported for some rows only, either as once, few or many, or as a class for expanded clones.

V gene: TRBV5-6
D gene: NA
clone size: once
J gene: TRBJ1-1
CDR3 DNA: TGTGCCAGCAGCTTGACTGGGTATCGGGTGGGTACTGAAGCTTTCTTT
CDR3 protein: CASSLTGYRVGTEAFF

V gene: TRBV28
D gene: TRBD1
clone size: NA
J gene: TRBJ2-1
CDR3 DNA: TGTGCCAGCAGAATACAGGGGTACAATGAGCAGTTCTTC
CDR3 protein: CASRIQGYNEQFF

V gene: TRBV11-3
D gene: TRBD1
clone size: few
J gene: TRBJ2-1
CDR3 DNA: TGTGCCAGCAGCCCGCGACAGGGGGACGCTTTTGATGAGCAGTTCTTC
CDR3 protein: CASSPRQGDAFDEQFF

V gene: TRBV13
D gene: NA
clone size: NA
J gene: TRBJ1-2
CDR3 DNA: TGTGCCAGCAGCTCAGGCTCCGGGGCGGATGGCTACACCTTC
CDR3 protein: CASSSGSGADGYTF

V gene: TRBV6-6
D gene: NA
clone size: few
J gene: TRBJ2-1
CDR3 DNA: TGTGCCAGCAGTTACGCCGGTGAGCAGTTCTTC
CDR3 protein: CASSYAGEQFF

V gene: TRBV29-1
D gene: NA
clone size: NA
J gene: TRBJ2-2
CDR3 DNA: TGCAGCGTTGAGTGGGACACGAACACCGGGGAGCTGTTTTTT
CDR3 protein: CSVEWDTNTGELFF

V gene: TRBV6-1
D gene: NA
clone size: NA
J gene: TRBJ1-5
CDR3 DNA: TGTGCCAGCAGTCACAGGGCTCGCAATCAGCCCCAGCATTTT
CDR3 protein: CASSHRARNQPQHF

V gene: TRBV9
D gene: TRBD1
clone size: NA
J gene: TRBJ1-2
CDR3 DNA: TGTGCCAGTTGGGACAGGGCCCTTGGCTACACCTTC
CDR3 protein: CASWDRALGYTF

V gene: TRBV27
D gene: NA
clone size: NA
J gene: TRBJ1-2
CDR3 DNA: TGTGCCAGCAGGAAAGACGGAATCTATGGCTACACCTTC
CDR3 protein: CASRKDGIYGYTF

V gene: TRBV2
D gene: NA
clone size: NA
J gene: TRBJ1-5
CDR3 DNA: TGTGCCACTACCGACCCGAAGGGTCAGCCCCAGCATTTT
CDR3 protein: CATTDPKGQPQHF

V gene: TRBV7-9
D gene: NA
clone size: NA
J gene: TRBJ1-5
CDR3 DNA: TGTGCCAGCAGCTCAGACCTCCACAGGGCTTGGCATTTT
CDR3 protein: CASSSDLHRAWHF

V gene: TRBV5-1
D gene: NA
clone size: NA
J gene: TRBJ1-1
CDR3 DNA: TGCGCCAGCAGCCCGCTCCAACGGGTACCGAACACTGAAGCTTTCTTT
CDR3 protein: CASSPLQRVPNTEAFF

V gene: TRBV6-1
D gene: TRBD1
clone size: NA
J gene: TRBJ2-7
CDR3 DNA: TGTGCCAGCAGCTCCCTCCCGGGACAGGGGGCGGACGAGCAGTACTTC
CDR3 protein: CASSSLPGQGADEQYF

V gene: TRBV6-5
D gene: NA
clone size: NA
J gene: TRBJ1-1
CDR3 DNA: TGTGCCAGCAGTTACTCCACGGGGCAGTACAACACTGAAGCTTTCTTT
CDR3 protein: CASSYSTGQYNTEAFF

V gene: TRBV24-1
D gene: NA
clone size: NA
J gene: TRBJ2-3
CDR3 DNA: TGTGCCACCAGTGATTATTATACGCAGTATTTT
CDR3 protein: CATSDYYTQYF

V gene: TRBV24-1
D gene: NA
clone size: NA
J gene: TRBJ1-1
CDR3 DNA: TGTGCCACCCAGTCTCTCCAATCCACTGAAGCTTTCTTT
CDR3 protein: CATQSLQSTEAFF

V gene: TRBV21-1
D gene: NA
clone size: NA
J gene: TRBJ1-1
CDR3 DNA: TGTGCCAGCAGCGAGGACAGGGACACTGAAGCTTTCTTT
CDR3 protein: CASSEDRDTEAFF

V gene: TRBV12-5
D gene: TRBD2
clone size: NA
J gene: TRBJ2-5
CDR3 DNA: TGTGCTAGTGGTCCGCGACTAGCGGGAGGGCCGATCCGCGAGACCCAGTACTTC
CDR3 protein: CASGPRLAGGPIRETQYF

V gene: TRBV28
D gene: NA
clone size: NA
J gene: TRBJ1-2
CDR3 DNA: TGTGCCAGCAGAGATCTCCTGGAGGGCTATGGCTACACCTTC
CDR3 protein: CASRDLLEGYGYTF

V gene: TRBV12-3/TRBV12-4
D gene: NA
clone size: NA
J gene: TRBJ1-1
CDR3 DNA: TGTGCCAGCAGTCTTACAAGGGATACTGAAGCTTTCTTT
CDR3 protein: CASSLTRDTEAFF

V gene: TRBV29-1
D gene: NA
clone size: NA
J gene: TRBJ2-3
CDR3 DNA: TGCAGCGTTGACACACCCCAGGGGCGGGGAGATACGCAGTATTTT
CDR3 protein: CSVDTPQGRGDTQYF

V gene: TRBV7-8
D gene: NA
clone size: once
J gene: TRBJ2-3
CDR3 DNA: TGTGCCAGCAGCTTACCGAGAAACTCCCCTTCCACAGATACGCAGTATTTT
CDR3 protein: CASSLPRNSPSTDTQYF

V gene: TRBV10-3
D gene: NA
clone size: NA
J gene: TRBJ2-3
CDR3 DNA: TGTGCCATCAGTGAGGTCGAGGGGCGGCCAGATACGCAGTATTTT
CDR3 protein: CAISEVEGRPDTQYF

V gene: TRBV11-2
D gene: TRBD2
clone size: NA
J gene: TRBJ2-5
CDR3 DNA: TGTGCCAGCAGCCAACCGGGACTAGCGGAAGAGACCCAGTACTTC
CDR3 protein: CASSQPGLAEETQYF

V gene: TRBV27
D gene: NA
clone size: NA
J gene: TRBJ2-7
CDR3 DNA: TGTGCCAGCAGTTACACGCAGGGCGCTCCCGAGCAGTACTTC
CDR3 protein: CASSYTQGAPEQYF

V gene: TRBV4-1
D gene: NA
clone size: NA
J gene: TRBJ2-1
CDR3 DNA: TGCGCCAGCAGCCGCAGTTACAGGGATGAGCAGTTCTTC
CDR3 protein: CASSRSYRDEQFF

V gene: TRBV7-9
D gene: TRBD1
clone size: NA
J gene: TRBJ2-1
CDR3 DNA: TGTGCCAGCAGAACCGGGACAGTCCTTAATGAGCAGTTCTTC
CDR3 protein: CASRTGTVLNEQFF

V gene: TRBV5-6
D gene: NA
clone size: NA
J gene: TRBJ1-1
CDR3 DNA: TGTGCCAGCAGCTTGTACAGGGAGAACACTGAAGCTTTCTTT
CDR3 protein: CASSLYRENTEAFF

V gene: TRBV5-1
D gene: NA
clone size: NA
J gene: TRBJ2-1
CDR3 DNA: TGCGCCAGCAGCCACCTAAACCTGGTCGACAATGAGCAGTTCTTC
CDR3 protein: CASSHLNLVDNEQFF

V gene: TRBV7-9
D gene: NA
clone size: few
J gene: TRBJ2-7
CDR3 DNA: TGTGCCAGCGGAGGCAGCTCCTACGAGCAGTACTTC
CDR3 protein: CASGGSSYEQYF

V gene: TRBV27
D gene: TRBD1
clone size: NA
J gene: TRBJ2-5
CDR3 DNA: TGTGCCAGCGGTGTGACAGGGGACCAAGAGACCCAGTACTTC
CDR3 protein: CASGVTGDQETQYF

V gene: TRBV20-1
D gene: TRBD2
clone size: NA
J gene: TRBJ2-1
CDR3 DNA: TGCAGTGCTACGGGACTAAGGCGGGAGCAGTTCTTC
CDR3 protein: CSATGLRREQFF

V gene: TRBV20-1
D gene: NA
clone size: once
J gene: TRBJ1-2
CDR3 DNA: TGCAGTGCCAAACCAGATGGCTACACCTTC
CDR3 protein: CSAKPDGYTF

V gene: TRBV19
D gene: NA
clone size: NA
J gene: TRBJ1-6
CDR3 DNA: TGTGCCAGTAGCTTGGTCGGGTCCGGCTATAATTCACCCCTCCACTTT
CDR3 protein: CASSLVGSGYNSPLHF